The present T cell receptor beta chain was sequenced within a study of cytomegalovirus exposure and HLA in healthy donors. This CDR3 comprises 12 residues. V shed 6 bases, J shed 5 bases, and the junction held 3 bases outside the gene matches. Germline lookup yields CDR1 SGHAT and CDR2 FQNNGV. A multiplex PCR was run with 60 Vbeta primers and 13 Jbeta primers. Generated by immunoSEQ multiplex PCR, the TCRdb table keeps only in-frame clones and is missing some. In the table there are tens of thousands of clones, about four fifths of which are singletons. The genes are TRBV11-2 and TRBJ2-5, with 7 bases fitting TRBD2. What was sequenced was PBMCs. This TCR came from a man younger than 40 in good health and CMV-seropositive. CDR3 sequence: CASSWGGETQYF. The CDR3 coding sequence is TGTGCCAGCAGTTGGGGGGGGGAGACCCAGTACTTC.